Below, one TCR beta chain is given with its context. Resolution of symptoms, clearance, or two negative PCRs was present in recovered Cohort 3 donors. In the authors' workflow: Estimation of nucleated cell counts relied on the amplification of reference gene primers. Profiled with immunoSEQ multiplex PCR; TCRdb holds only in-frame clones, not every one. From that table come the V and J calls and clone size; the DNA was used to work out D and trimming. The sample carries approximately 470,000 clones, 87% recorded once. These data belong to a study of blood T cell repertoires in COVID-19. Background on the study: Researchers got acute and convalescent COVID-19 samples from the United States, Italy and Spain.

This clonotype was sampled from a woman between 18 and 30 years old who had recovered from COVID-19. Material: PBMCs or T cells enriched from blood (not recorded which).

The CDR3 spells CASSQAGGFYGYTF. For the CDR3, the DNA is TGTGCCAGCAGCCAAGCGGGCGGGTTCTATGGCTACACCTTC. V is TRBV3-1 (or the pseudogene TRBV3-2) and J is TRBJ1-2, with D unclear. The CDR3 has 14 amino acids. Trimming took off 1 base at V and 4 bases at J, with 10 bases between the two ends. Germline V gene lookup returns CDR1 LGHDT and CDR2 YNNKEL (reference sequence).